A single sample is the source of the 21 T cell receptor beta chains below, sequenced in a study of blood T cell repertoires in COVID-19. Some clones are missing from TCRdb's copy, which holds only in-frame ones; the method was immunoSEQ multiplex PCR. Of some 300,000 clones in the sample, 87% are singletons; the top ten hold more than 2%. The sample was peripheral blood. These receptors were taken from a man in his late teens or twenties with active or convalescent COVID-19.

In this sample, this clone turned up a few times. This sequence joins TRBV7-2 and TRBJ2-6, with D perhaps TRBD1 (6 bases). Trimming pared 5 bases from V and 0 bases from J, leaving 14 bases between. The germline V gene has CDR1 SGHTA and CDR2 FQGNSA. The CDR3 covers 17 residues. CDR3: CASSLQGQISGANVLTF. The CDR3 bases are TGTGCCAGCAGCCTGCAGGGACAAATCTCTGGGGCCAACGTCCTGACTTTC.

V is TRBV27 and J is TRBJ1-1; 7 nucleotides line up with TRBD1. The ends lost 3 bases at V and 3 bases at J; junction bases unmatched: 10. The germline CDR1 and CDR2 sequences are MNHEY and SMNVEV (reference sequence). The CDR3 covers 16 residues. CDR3 sequence reads: CASSLIRGRRHTEAFF. CDR3 DNA: TGTGCCAGCAGTTTGATTAGGGGGCGCAGGCACACTGAAGCTTTCTTT.

The chain combines TRBV19 with TRBJ2-2; 10 bases agree with TRBD1. Trimming at V came to 7 bases and at J to 6 bases, leaving 17 bases not matched to a gene. The length of the CDR3 is 18 residues. Germline values: CDR1 LNHDA, CDR2 SQIVND (reference sequence). CDR3 residues: CASTRWDRVGQGAGELFF. CDR3 nucleotides: TGTGCCAGTACGAGGTGGGATCGTGTCGGACAGGGGGCCGGGGAGCTGTTTTTT.

This clone was observed a handful of times. V is TRBV20-1 and J is TRBJ2-7; 9 nucleotides agree with TRBD2. This CDR3 spans 18 amino acids. After removal of 3 bases from V and 3 bases from J, the junction contained 18 bases not matched to a gene. CDR1 is DFQATT and CDR2 is SNEGSKA in the germline V gene (reference sequence). The CDR3 nucleotides read TGCAGTGCTAGTGATGGGCTAGCGGGACCTTTTTCTCGCTACGAGCAGTACTTC. This codes for CSASDGLAGPFSRYEQYF.

The chain uses TRBV5-1 and TRBJ1-1; weak D call: TRBD1 (5 bases). The CDR3 contains 14 residues. V was pared by 3 bases and J by 1 base, with 10 bases between. Germline CDR1 reads SGHRS; CDR2 reads YFSETQ. The CDR3 loop is CASSSQGWNTEAFF. CDR3 sequence (DNA): TGCGCCAGCAGCTCGCAGGGTTGGAACACTGAAGCTTTCTTT.

This clone turned up a few times. The chain combines TRBV15 with TRBJ1-5, with D hard to call. V lost 1 base, J lost 4 bases, and 2 bases lay in between. Germline loops: CDR1 LNHNV, CDR2 YYDKDF (reference sequence). This CDR3 is built from 12 residues. CDR3 nucleotides: TGTGCCACCAGCAGAGTAAATCAGCCCCAGCATTTT. This translates into CATSRVNQPQHF.

This chain connects TRBV9 to TRBJ1-2, with a tentative D call TRBD1 (5 bases). Trimming took 4 bases from V and 5 from J, leaving 15 bases between them. There are 14 residues in the CDR3. Germline CDR1 reads SGDLS; CDR2 reads YYNGEE. CDR3 in amino acids: CASSPIGAGYGYTF. In DNA form, the CDR3 reads TGTGCCAGCAGCCCCATAGGGGCAGGATATGGCTACACCTTC.

V and J are TRBV6-6 and TRBJ1-5; no reliable D call. From germline, CDR1 is MNHNY and CDR2 SVGAGI (reference sequence). V was shortened by 2 bases and J by 9 bases, with 11 bases between the two germline ends. The CDR3 covers 13 residues. The CDR3 sequence is CASSYQTKRPQHF. CDR3 bases: TGTGCCAGCAGTTACCAAACCAAGAGGCCCCAGCATTTT.

This rearrangement joins TRBV5-4 to TRBJ2-7, with TRBD1 as a possible D gene (6 bases). Deletions cut 1 base from V and 3 bases from J, with 8 bases between. Germline V gene sequence: CDR1 SGHNT, CDR2 YYREEE (reference sequence). The CDR3 runs 13 residues. The CDR3 sequence: CASSLRRGYEQYF. CDR3 coding DNA: TGTGCCAGCAGCTTGCGCAGGGGCTACGAGCAGTACTTC.

This clone has more than one count but fewer than ten. The gene calls are TRBV11-2 and TRBJ1-1, with D unresolved. From germline, CDR1 is SGHAT and CDR2 FQNNGV. V lost 4 bases and J lost 3, with 15 bases in between. The CDR3 runs 15 residues. The CDR3 is CASSSVSLTDTEAFF. Here the CDR3 DNA reads TGTGCCAGCAGCTCCGTGTCTCTCACGGACACTGAAGCTTTCTTT. Using reference TRBV11-2 and TRBJ1-1 for the parts outside the CDR3, the full variable domain is EAGVAQSPRYKIIEKRQSVAFWCNPISGHATLYWYQQILGQGPKLLIQFQNNGVVDDSQLPKDRFSAERLKGVDSTLKIQPAKLEDSAVYLCASSSVSLTDTEAFFGQGTRLTVV.

This chain uses TRBV5-4 with TRBJ2-3, with D perhaps TRBD2 (5 bases). The germline V gene encodes CDR1 SGHNT and CDR2 YYREEE (reference sequence). The CDR3 is made up of 15 amino acids. The V and J ends lost 2 bases and 9 bases respectively, with 19 bases between them. DNA for the CDR3: TGTGCCAGCAGCTTCGTTAGCCCGAGGGCGGGCACGCAGTATTTT. Translation: CASSFVSPRAGTQYF.

The chain uses TRBV12-3 or TRBV12-4 and TRBJ2-3; D uncertain. The CDR3 has 10 residues. V gave up 9 bases and J gave up 6 bases, with 7 bases separating them. In DNA form, the CDR3 reads TGTGCCAGTTCCGGTGATACGCAGTATTTT. It yields the protein CASSGDTQYF.

This chain links TRBV4-2 with TRBJ2-4; TRBD2 aligns across 7 bases. V gave up 0 bases and J gave up 1 base; unmatched junction bases: 12. The CDR3 is 19 residues long. Germline loops: CDR1 LGHNA, CDR2 YNFKEQ. This CDR3 reads CASSQEEGWTREAKNIQYF. As DNA, the CDR3 is TGTGCCAGCAGCCAAGAGGAAGGGTGGACTAGAGAGGCCAAAAACATTCAGTACTTC.

The CDR3 DNA follows: TGTGCCAGCAGCGCCCCTTCAGGTCCTGGAAACACCATATATTTT. This sequence encodes CASSAPSGPGNTIYF. This chain links TRBV9 with TRBJ1-3; D is ambiguous. Germline V gene sequence: CDR1 SGDLS, CDR2 YYNGEE. V shed 3 bases and J shed 2 bases, with 12 bases lying between them. This CDR3 has 15 amino acids.

This rearrangement joins TRBV6-5 to TRBJ2-1; no clear D. This CDR3 is built from 13 residues. CDR1 and CDR2 (germline): MNHEY, SVGAGI. Trimming left V 8 bases short and J 5 bases short, with 13 bases between. CDR3 in amino acids: CASRLGFDNEQFF. The CDR3 bases are TGTGCCAGCCGCCTAGGATTTGACAATGAGCAGTTCTTC.

The chain has TRBV5-1 and TRBJ1-6; 10 nucleotides line up with TRBD1. With 3 bases clipped from V and 7 bases from J, the junction kept 4 bases outside the gene matches. Germline lookup yields CDR1 SGHRS and CDR2 YFSETQ. This CDR3 comprises 15 residues. The DNA of the CDR3 is TGCGCCAGCAGCTGGGACAGGGGATCGAATTCACCCCTCCACTTT. The encoded protein is CASSWDRGSNSPLHF.

The chain combines TRBV5-1 with TRBJ1-2; 8 bases are a match to TRBD1. The CDR3 contains 14 residues. V gave up 1 base and J gave up 5 bases; unmatched junction bases: 4. Germline CDR1 and CDR2: SGHRS and YFSETQ. CDR3 sequence reads: CASSLRQGTYGYTF. The CDR3 DNA reads as TGCGCCAGCAGCTTGCGACAGGGGACGTATGGCTACACCTTC.

The CDR3 reads CASSLPQGARGSPLHF. For the CDR3, the DNA is TGTGCCAGCAGCTTACCCCAAGGGGCGCGAGGATCACCCCTCCACTTT. The chain links TRBV5-4 to TRBJ1-6, with a weak D call TRBD1 (5 bases). CDR3 length: 16 amino acids. Germline V gene lookup returns CDR1 SGHNT and CDR2 YYREEE (reference sequence). Trimming took 2 bases from V and 10 from J, leaving 19 bases between them.

The CDR3 DNA reads as TGTGCCAGCAGCTCTAGGGGCCCAGAAAACCAGTACTTC. Amino acids: CASSSRGPENQYF. The chain combines TRBV7-7 with TRBJ2-5, with a weak D call TRBD1 (5 bases). The CDR3 contains 13 residues. V gave up 4 bases and J gave up 10 bases, with 16 bases separating them. Germline assignment: CDR1 SSHAT and CDR2 FNYEAQ (reference sequence).

This clone was observed a handful of times. The chain links TRBV18 to TRBJ2-1, with a weak D call TRBD1 (5 bases). The CDR3 contains 15 residues. V dropped 1 base and J dropped 10 bases, with 17 bases sitting between them. Germline V CDR1 and CDR2: KGHSH, LQKENI. CDR3 region: CASSPQKAGSGEQFF. Here the CDR3 DNA reads TGTGCCAGCTCACCACAAAAAGCAGGGTCCGGCGAGCAGTTCTTC.

In this sample, this clone turned up once. CDR3 loop: CASSSGGPDRETGYTF. The CDR3 DNA reads TGTGCCAGCAGCTCAGGGGGTCCGGACAGGGAAACTGGCTACACCTTC. This chain links TRBV11-2 with TRBJ1-2; TRBD1 matches at 8 bases. Germline-derived CDR1 and CDR2 are SGHAT and FQNNGV. The trim removed 4 bases at V and 7 bases at J, leaving 14 bases unmatched. This CDR3 comprises 16 residues.